This TCR beta chain was identified during a study of T cells after yellow fever vaccination (dated by TCRdb to about 2019). With regard to the full study: The SMART-Seq v4 Ultra Low Input RNA kit was used to prepare libraries from fractions with low cell numbers. Blood was drawn at multiple timepoints before and after primary and secondary immunization, with bulk PBMC replicates and cell subsets isolated. To follow T-cell clones before and after both primary and booster YFV17D yellow fever vaccination, bulk TCR alpha and beta repertoires underwent longitudinal sequencing. Two healthy male donors, one aged 18 to 30 and one aged 30 to 40 years, made up the cohort.

The sample holds a few counts of this clonotype. Its antigen remains undetermined. No base-level quality is on record; no much larger clone is a single base apart. The sample's treatment or condition label, decoded: live attenuated yellow fever vaccine strain. Two biological replicates of bulk PBMCs were collected at each blood-draw timepoint. A standard Ficoll-Paque protocol was used to isolate PBMCs from peripheral blood. TriZol was used to extract RNA from bulk PBMCs, CD4 and CD8 fractions, and dextramer-positive and dextramer-negative fractions. The full study reports these points: Most clones expanded after primary vaccination were re-detected after the booster (96% of CD4 and 88% of CD8), suggesting broad memory maintenance. The study included only two donors, which limits how far the findings can be generalized. A small share of clonotypes was detected in both CD4 and CD8 compartments, with the overlap likely arising from convergent recombination. The secondary T-cell response was found to be weaker but faster than the primary response, with a peak reached on day 5 rather than on day 15. Because abundant contaminating clonotypes from the bulk population could be contained in FACS-sorted repertoires, computational filtering was required.

TCR cDNA was synthesized by 5'RACE template switching, through which a universal primer site and unique molecular identifiers were introduced. Priming of cDNA synthesis was performed from both the TCR alpha and TCR beta constant segments. Libraries were amplified in two PCR steps, with sample barcodes and sequencing adapters added in the second step. Libraries were sequenced on Illumina HiSeq 2500 (2x100 bp) or NovaSeq (2x150 bp). As for the original processing: MIGEC handled demultiplexing of reads and collapsing into UMI consensus sequences, while MiXCR performed V(D)J alignment. Vaccine-responding clonotypes were defined with edgeR using replicate PBMC samples, requiring FDR below 0.01 and a log2 fold change above 5 up to day 15. Each bulk clonotype was labeled CD4 or CD8 based on which sequenced repertoire, CD4 or CD8, contained the clonotype at higher abundance. TCRdb reanalyzed the raw reads on its own, using fastp at Q25 for trimming and MiXCR for clone calling, and kept in-frame beta chains. For every CDR3 protein sequence, its rows merge into one entry that carries the most common genes and DNA. V and J calls and clone size were set by TCRdb, not the authors. In this sample the table shows hundreds of thousands of distinct CDR3 sequences, around 16% of which occur a single time. The ten largest clones add up to around 15% of the sample.

There are 13 amino acids in the CDR3, from cysteine to phenylalanine inclusive. Just CDR3 DNA is preserved here, 39 bases in frame from base 1. Trimming costs V 7 bases and J 0 bases, and their ends lie 10 bases apart. CDR1 and CDR2, per the germline V gene (reference sequence), are MNHEY and SMNVEV. This sequence uses TRBV27 and TRBJ2-7; the D gene assignment is ambiguous. This sequence was found in a man aged 18-30 years who received the YFV17D yellow fever vaccine. The input for sequencing was PBMCs, taken less than 6 days after the first yellow fever vaccination. The DNA sequence is given as TGTGCCAGCATCCCCGACGGCTCCTACGAGCAGTACTTC. Translation gives CASIPDGSYEQYF.